The T cell receptor (beta chain) under discussion was sequenced for a study of monozygotic twins with inflammatory bowel disease. This CDR3 has 16 amino acids. Per the germline V gene, CDR1 is ENHRY and CDR2 is SYGVKD. TCRdb re-called the 5' RACE reads, yielding one record per CDR3 amino acid sequence without DNA. Across about 140,000 distinct CDR3 sequences, the top ten clones capture about 2.6% of the sample. The sequence was collected from a human donor with ulcerative colitis or Crohn's disease, or a healthy co-twin of an affected twin (not recorded which). The rearrangement joins TRBV10-3 to TRBJ2-1; TCRdb's D gene call, TRBD1, goes unchecked for lack of DNA. Material for sequencing was blood. This CDR3 is CAISPQGQGIGNEQFF.